The 14 T cell receptor beta chains presented below share a single source sample, sequenced in a study of blood T cell repertoires in COVID-19. Produced via immunoSEQ multiplex PCR; TCRdb's table is partial and in-frame only. The data show about 260,000 clones, with over 80% seen just once and 4.1% held by the top ten. The sequencing sample was made of PBMCs or T cells enriched from blood (not recorded which). Every receptor here comes from a woman aged 25 to 45 with acute COVID-19.

The chain recombines TRBV3-1 (or the pseudogene TRBV3-2) with TRBJ2-1; D call uncertain. Germline CDR1 is LGHDT and CDR2 is YNNKEL (reference sequence). V was clipped by 0 bases and J by 0 bases, with 12 bases between them. This CDR3 contains 17 residues. In DNA form, the CDR3 reads TGTGCCAGCAGCCAAGAAACCCGAGACTTCTCCTACAATGAGCAGTTCTTC. It codes for CASSQETRDFSYNEQFF.

The chain recombines TRBV20-1 with TRBJ2-7, with 7 bases aligning to TRBD2. This CDR3 has 15 amino acids. The J segment lost 2 bases and the V segment lost 3 bases, leaving 10 bases of the junction unmatched. CDR1 is DFQATT and CDR2 is SNEGSKA in the germline V gene (reference sequence). CDR3 in amino acids: CSASLPASGTYEQYF. In DNA form, the CDR3 reads TGCAGTGCTAGTCTCCCGGCTAGCGGTACCTACGAGCAGTACTTC.

The V call is TRBV15, the J call TRBJ2-6, with D possibly matching TRBD2 (5 bases). CDR1 and CDR2 from the germline V gene are LNHNV and YYDKDF (reference sequence). V dropped 0 bases and J dropped 4 bases, with 16 bases sitting between them. CDR3 length equals 18 residues. The CDR3 sequence: CATSREAGHTLGANVLTF. In DNA, the CDR3 is TGTGCCACCAGCAGAGAGGCGGGTCATACTCTGGGGGCCAACGTCCTGACTTTC.

This clone showed up just a few times. The rearrangement uses TRBV5-6 and TRBJ2-7, with TRBD1 as a possible D gene (6 bases). V lost 6 bases to trimming and J lost 0 bases, with 10 bases between them. Germline lookup yields CDR1 SGHDT and CDR2 YYEEEE. The CDR3 loop spans 13 amino acids. The CDR3 sequence is CASKIQGSYEQYF. CDR3 DNA: TGTGCCAGCAAAATACAGGGCTCCTACGAGCAGTACTTC.

This chain uses TRBV7-2 with TRBJ2-3, with 8 positions matching TRBD1. V was clipped by 4 bases and J by 6 bases; unmatched bases: 9. From germline, CDR1 is SGHTA and CDR2 FQGNSA. The CDR3 covers 15 residues. The CDR3 DNA sequence: TGTGCCAGCAGCTCTCCGGGACAGGTAGAGGATACGCAGTATTTT. Protein product: CASSSPGQVEDTQYF.

Only a few counts were recorded for this clone. In nucleotides, the CDR3 is TGTGCCAGCAGCGTGGATGAGACAAACCAAGAGACCCAGTACTTC. Protein product: CASSVDETNQETQYF. The genes are TRBV9 and TRBJ2-5; no clear D. This CDR3 is 15 amino acids long. The germline V gene has CDR1 SGDLS and CDR2 YYNGEE. Trimming cost V 2 bases and J 0 bases, with 11 bases left between them.

The chain uses TRBV10-3 and TRBJ2-1, with 10 bases identical to TRBD2. CDR1 and CDR2 from the germline V gene are ENHRY and SYGVKD. Trimming removed 3 bases from V and 1 base from J; junction bases left unmatched: 3. This CDR3 is built from 16 residues. The chain's CDR3 is CAISDASGSSYNEQFF. The CDR3, as DNA: TGTGCCATCAGTGACGCTAGCGGGAGTTCCTACAATGAGCAGTTCTTC.

This chain links TRBV5-1 with TRBJ2-2; TRBD2 matches at 8 bases. Germline V gene sequence: CDR1 SGHRS, CDR2 YFSETQ. CDR3 length: 15 residues. Trimming took 2 bases from V and 2 from J; bases not matched to a gene: 2. CDR3: CASSFREGNTGELFF. The CDR3 nucleotides read TGCGCCAGCAGCTTCCGGGAGGGTAACACCGGGGAGCTGTTTTTT. The full variable domain, rest sourced from reference TRBV5-1 and TRBJ2-2, is KAGVTQTPRYLIKTRGQQVTLSCSPISGHRSVSWYQQTPGQGLQFLFEYFSETQRNKGNFPGRFSGRQFSNSRSEMNVSTLELGDSALYLCASSFREGNTGELFFGEGSRLTVL.

V is TRBV4-3 and J is TRBJ2-3; D gene unclear. The V end was cut by 0 bases, the J end by 1 base, with 8 bases between. This CDR3 spans 15 amino acids. Per the germline V gene, CDR1 is LGHNA and CDR2 is YSLEER. Written as DNA, the CDR3 is TGCGCCAGCAGCCAAGATTTGAGCGGCACAGATACGCAGTATTTT. Amino acid sequence: CASSQDLSGTDTQYF.

This clone showed up just once. The chain couples TRBV18 to TRBJ2-1, with no clear D. Per the germline V gene, CDR1 is KGHSH and CDR2 is LQKENI. The CDR3 has 13 residues. Trimming removed 6 bases from V and 4 bases from J, with 10 bases in between. DNA of the CDR3: TGTGCCAGCTCCCCCGTATCTTACAATGAGCAGTTCTTC. This gives the protein CASSPVSYNEQFF.

The genes are TRBV7-6 and TRBJ2-3, with TRBD2 as a possible D gene (7 bases). V was pared by 2 bases and J by 3 bases, with 15 bases between. CDR1 is SGHVS and CDR2 is FNYEAQ in the germline V gene. The CDR3 consists of 16 residues. DNA for the CDR3: TGTGCCAGCAGCTTAAGAGGGGGGGCTGGGACAGATACGCAGTATTTT. Translated, it gives CASSLRGGAGTDTQYF.

This clone was recorded only once. The chain couples TRBV29-1 to TRBJ2-3; D uncertain. Germline CDR1 SQVTM, CDR2 ANQGSEA. This CDR3 comprises 13 residues. V shed 4 bases and J shed 4 bases, with 12 bases lying between them. The CDR3 here is CSVASRLADTQYF. CDR3 DNA: TGCAGCGTTGCCTCGAGACTGGCAGATACGCAGTATTTT.

The rearrangement links TRBV6-1 to TRBJ2-2; TRBD2 matches 7 bases. CDR1 MNHNS and CDR2 SASEGT come from the germline V gene. CDR3 length: 19 amino acids. V was clipped by 1 base and J by 2 bases; unmatched bases: 13. The CDR3 DNA sequence: TGTGCCAGCAGTGAAGGGGGAATCCCTAGCGGAACCAACACCGGGGAGCTGTTTTTT. Encoded protein: CASSEGGIPSGTNTGELFF.

The rearrangement joins TRBV4-2 to TRBJ1-1; the match to TRBD1 covers 12 bases. V gave up 2 bases and J gave up 8 bases; unmatched junction bases: 12. There are 17 residues in the CDR3. The V gene's germline CDR1 is LGHNA and CDR2 YNFKEQ. The CDR3: CASSQRPGQGAEAEAFF. The CDR3 region has the DNA TGTGCCAGCAGCCAACGACCGGGACAGGGGGCTGAGGCAGAAGCTTTCTTT.